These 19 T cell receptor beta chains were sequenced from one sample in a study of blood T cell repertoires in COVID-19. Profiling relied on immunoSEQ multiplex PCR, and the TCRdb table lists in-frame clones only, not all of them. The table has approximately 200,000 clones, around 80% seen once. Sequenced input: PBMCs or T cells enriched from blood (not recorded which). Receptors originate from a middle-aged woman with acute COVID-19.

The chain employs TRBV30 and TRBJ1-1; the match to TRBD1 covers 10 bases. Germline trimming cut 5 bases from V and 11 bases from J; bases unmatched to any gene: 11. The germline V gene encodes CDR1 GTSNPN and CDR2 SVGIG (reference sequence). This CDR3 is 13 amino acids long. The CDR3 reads CAWEVETGGEAFF. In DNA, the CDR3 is TGTGCCTGGGAGGTCGAGACAGGGGGCGAGGCTTTCTTT.

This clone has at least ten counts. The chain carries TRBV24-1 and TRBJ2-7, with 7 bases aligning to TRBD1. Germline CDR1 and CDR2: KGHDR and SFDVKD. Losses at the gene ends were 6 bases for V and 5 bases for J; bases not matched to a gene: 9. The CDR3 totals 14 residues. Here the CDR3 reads CATSHRGLEDEQYF. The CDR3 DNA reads TGTGCCACCAGTCACAGGGGATTAGAGGACGAGCAGTACTTC.

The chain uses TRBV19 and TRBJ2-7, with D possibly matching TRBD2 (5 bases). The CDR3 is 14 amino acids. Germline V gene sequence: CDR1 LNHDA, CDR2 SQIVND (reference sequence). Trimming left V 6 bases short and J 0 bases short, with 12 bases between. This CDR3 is CASSAAAGSYEQYF. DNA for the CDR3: TGTGCCAGTAGCGCAGCGGCGGGCTCCTACGAGCAGTACTTC.

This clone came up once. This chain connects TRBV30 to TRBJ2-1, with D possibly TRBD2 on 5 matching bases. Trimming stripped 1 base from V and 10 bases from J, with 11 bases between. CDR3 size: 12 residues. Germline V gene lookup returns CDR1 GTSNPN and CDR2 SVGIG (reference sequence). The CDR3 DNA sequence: TGTGCCTGGAGTGCGTCGAGGAGGGAGCAGTTCTTC. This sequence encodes CAWSASRREQFF. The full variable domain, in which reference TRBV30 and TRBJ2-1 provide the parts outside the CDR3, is SQTIHQWPATLVQPVGSPLSLECTVEGTSNPNLYWYRQAAGRGLQLLFYSVGIGQISSEVPQNLSASRPQDRQFILSSKKLLLSDSGFYLCAWSASRREQFFGPGTRLTVL.

CDR3 coding DNA: TGTGCCAGCAGCTTCCTAGCGGAGAAAGAGACCCAGTACTTC. The encoded protein is CASSFLAEKETQYF. The J gene is TRBJ2-5, the V gene TRBV11-2; 7 bases match TRBD2. Per germline, CDR1 SGHAT and CDR2 FQNNGV. This CDR3 has 14 amino acids. J gave up 3 bases and V 3 bases, and 4 bases lay outside the gene matches. The complete variable domain, with remaining parts taken from reference TRBV11-2 and TRBJ2-5, reads EAGVAQSPRYKIIEKRQSVAFWCNPISGHATLYWYQQILGQGPKLLIQFQNNGVVDDSQLPKDRFSAERLKGVDSTLKIQPAKLEDSAVYLCASSFLAEKETQYFGPGTRLLVL.

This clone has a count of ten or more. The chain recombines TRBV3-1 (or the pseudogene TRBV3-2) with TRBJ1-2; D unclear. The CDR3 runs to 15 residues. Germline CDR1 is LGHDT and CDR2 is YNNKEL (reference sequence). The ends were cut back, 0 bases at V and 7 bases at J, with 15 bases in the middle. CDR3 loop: CASSQDLQVLTGYTF. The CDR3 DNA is TGTGCCAGCAGCCAAGATCTGCAGGTCCTTACTGGCTACACCTTC.

The CDR3 bases are TGTGCCAGCAGTTTACGAGAGGACACAGATACGCAGTATTTT. Protein product: CASSLREDTDTQYF. The chain links TRBV28 to TRBJ2-3; D remains ambiguous. The CDR3 extends over 14 amino acids. With 2 bases removed from V and 2 bases from J, the gap between germline ends came to 8 bases. Per germline, CDR1 MDHEN and CDR2 SYDVKM.

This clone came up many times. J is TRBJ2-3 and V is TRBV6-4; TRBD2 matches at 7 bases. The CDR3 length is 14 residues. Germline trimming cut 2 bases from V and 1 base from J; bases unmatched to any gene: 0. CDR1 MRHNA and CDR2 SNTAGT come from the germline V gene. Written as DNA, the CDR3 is TGTGCCAGCAGTGACGGGGGGGGCACAGATACGCAGTATTTT. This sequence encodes CASSDGGGTDTQYF.

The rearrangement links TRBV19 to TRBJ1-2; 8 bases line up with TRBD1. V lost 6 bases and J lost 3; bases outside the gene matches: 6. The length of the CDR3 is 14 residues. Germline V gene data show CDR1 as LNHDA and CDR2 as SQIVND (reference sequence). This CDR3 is CASSPTGEDYGYTF. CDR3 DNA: TGTGCCAGTAGCCCGACAGGGGAGGACTATGGCTACACCTTC.

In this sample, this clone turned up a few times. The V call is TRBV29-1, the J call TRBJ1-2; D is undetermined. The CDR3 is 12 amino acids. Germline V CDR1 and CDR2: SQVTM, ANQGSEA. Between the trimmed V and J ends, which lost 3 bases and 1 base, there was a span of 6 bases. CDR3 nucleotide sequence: TGCAGCGTTGAGAACAGTAACTATGGCTACACCTTC. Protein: CSVENSNYGYTF.

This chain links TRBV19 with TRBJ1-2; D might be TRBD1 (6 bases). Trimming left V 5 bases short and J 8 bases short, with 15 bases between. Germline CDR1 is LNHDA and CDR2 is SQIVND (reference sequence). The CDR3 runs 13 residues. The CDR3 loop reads CASSAPTGYGYTF. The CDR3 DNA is TGTGCCAGTAGTGCCCCCACAGGGTACGGCTACACCTTC.

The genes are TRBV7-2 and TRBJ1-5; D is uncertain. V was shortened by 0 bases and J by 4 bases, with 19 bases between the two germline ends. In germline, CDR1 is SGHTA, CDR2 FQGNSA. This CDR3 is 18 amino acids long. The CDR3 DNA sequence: TGTGCCAGCAGCTTAGCGGCCATTCGGACGGGATTTAATCAGCCCCAGCATTTT. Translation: CASSLAAIRTGFNQPQHF.

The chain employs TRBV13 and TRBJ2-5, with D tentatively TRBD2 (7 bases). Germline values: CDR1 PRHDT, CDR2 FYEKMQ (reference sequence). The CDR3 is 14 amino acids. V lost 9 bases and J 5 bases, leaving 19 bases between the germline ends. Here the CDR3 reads CASTRGGAGETQYF. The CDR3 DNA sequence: TGTGCCAGTACCCGAGGGGGGGCCGGGGAGACCCAGTACTTC.

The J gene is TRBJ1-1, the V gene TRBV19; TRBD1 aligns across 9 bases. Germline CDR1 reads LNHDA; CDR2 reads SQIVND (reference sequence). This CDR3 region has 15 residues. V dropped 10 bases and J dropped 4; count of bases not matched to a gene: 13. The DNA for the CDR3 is TGTGCCACTCGACAGGGGGAGTATTTCGGCACTGAAGCTTTCTTT. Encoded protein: CATRQGEYFGTEAFF.

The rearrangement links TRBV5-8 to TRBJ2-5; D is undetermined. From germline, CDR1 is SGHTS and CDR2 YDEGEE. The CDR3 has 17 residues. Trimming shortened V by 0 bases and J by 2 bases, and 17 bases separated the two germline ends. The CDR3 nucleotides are TGTGCCAGCAGCTTGGCCCTTGGTGACGCGGTACAAGAGACCCAGTACTTC. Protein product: CASSLALGDAVQETQYF.

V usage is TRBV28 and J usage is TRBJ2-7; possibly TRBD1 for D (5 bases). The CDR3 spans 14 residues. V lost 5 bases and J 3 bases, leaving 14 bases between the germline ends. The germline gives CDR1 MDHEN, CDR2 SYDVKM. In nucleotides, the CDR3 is TGTGCCAGCAGTCTACGACAGAAGGTCTACGAGCAGTACTTC. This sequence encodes CASSLRQKVYEQYF.

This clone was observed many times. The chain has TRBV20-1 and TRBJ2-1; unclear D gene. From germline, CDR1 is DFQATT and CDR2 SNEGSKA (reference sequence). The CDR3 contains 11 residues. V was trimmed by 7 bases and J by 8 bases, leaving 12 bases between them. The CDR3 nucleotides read TGCAGTGTCGAGACTGTCGATGAGCAGTTCTTC. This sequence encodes CSVETVDEQFF.

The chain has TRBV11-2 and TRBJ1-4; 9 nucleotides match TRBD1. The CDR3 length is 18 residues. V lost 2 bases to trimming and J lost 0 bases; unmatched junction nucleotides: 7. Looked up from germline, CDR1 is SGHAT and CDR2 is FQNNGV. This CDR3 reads CASSLRDRAYATNEKLFF. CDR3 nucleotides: TGTGCCAGCAGCTTAAGGGACAGGGCCTATGCAACTAATGAAAAACTGTTTTTT.

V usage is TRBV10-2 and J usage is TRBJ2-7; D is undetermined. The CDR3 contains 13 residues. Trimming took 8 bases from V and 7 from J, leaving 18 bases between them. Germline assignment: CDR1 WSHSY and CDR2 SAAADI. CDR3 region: CASSLPSPREQYF. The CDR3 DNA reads TGCGCCAGCTCACTACCATCCCCTAGGGAGCAGTACTTC.